This TCR beta chain was profiled in a study of control samples from healthy donors and cancer patients. CDR3 length: 13 amino acids. V gave up 8 bases and J gave up 8 bases; unmatched junction bases: 9. Looked up from germline, CDR1 is MNHEY and CDR2 is SMNVEV (reference sequence). TCRdb's copy holds only in-frame clones and misses some; the assay was immunoSEQ multiplex PCR. Of about 160,000 clones listed, over 85% are singletons. The rearrangement links TRBV27 to TRBJ1-1; 9 bases fit TRBD1. The sequenced sample consisted of blood. This TCR was sampled from a young man in good health. The CDR3 DNA sequence: TGTGCCAGCCGCCCCCTCGGGACAGGGGAAGCTTTCTTT. It yields the protein CASRPLGTGEAFF.